These T cell receptor beta chains were read from a single sample in a study of T cells in Graves' hyperthyroidism and ophthalmopathy. TCRdb used MiXCR to reprocess the multiplex PCR reads, holding one entry per CDR3 protein. The sample gives about 700,000 distinct CDR3 sequences, 14% of which show up once; 10% is in the top ten. The specimen was blood. These receptors all stem from a woman under 30 with Graves' hyperthyroidism. Both conserved end residues are part of each CDR3. The order of the fields is D gene, V gene, J gene, clone size, CDR3 DNA, CDR3 protein. A D gene is named only where the DNA matches it firmly. Expanded clones get a size class; other rows say once, few or many, or leave the size out.

d_gene: TRBD2; v_gene: TRBV20-1; j_gene: TRBJ2-7; abundance: few; CDR3nt: TGCAGTGCTAGAGATACTTCGGCTAGCGGACTCTACGAGCAGTACTTC; CDR3aa: CSARDTSASGLYEQYF
d_gene: NA; v_gene: TRBV24-1; j_gene: TRBJ2-5; abundance: few; CDR3nt: TGTGCCACCAGTGACCCTCAACCAGGGGAGACCCAGTACTTC; CDR3aa: CATSDPQPGETQYF
d_gene: NA; v_gene: TRBV29-1; j_gene: TRBJ2-3; abundance: NA; CDR3nt: TGCAGCGTTGAAGAGCGTGATACGCAGTATTTT; CDR3aa: CSVEERDTQYF
d_gene: NA; v_gene: TRBV5-1; j_gene: TRBJ1-2; abundance: many; CDR3nt: TGCGCCAGCAGGGTGGCCAACGGAATGGATTGGGGCTACACCTTC; CDR3aa: CASRVANGMDWGYTF
d_gene: TRBD2; v_gene: TRBV11-2; j_gene: TRBJ2-5; abundance: NA; CDR3nt: TGTGCCAGCAGCCGAATTAGCGGGAGGGCCCAAGAGACCCAGTACTTC; CDR3aa: CASSRISGRAQETQYF
d_gene: NA; v_gene: TRBV19; j_gene: TRBJ1-5; abundance: NA; CDR3nt: TGTGCCAGTACGAAGGGAAACCAGCCCCAGCATTTT; CDR3aa: CASTKGNQPQHF
d_gene: TRBD1; v_gene: TRBV7-9; j_gene: TRBJ2-1; abundance: NA; CDR3nt: TGTGCCAGCAGCGCCGGACAGGGCGTATACAATGAGCAGTTCTTC; CDR3aa: CASSAGQGVYNEQFF
d_gene: TRBD2; v_gene: TRBV11-3; j_gene: TRBJ2-1; abundance: many; CDR3nt: TGTGCCAGCAGCTTCCGGGAGGGCCAGGGTGAGCAGTTCTTC; CDR3aa: CASSFREGQGEQFF
d_gene: NA; v_gene: TRBV28; j_gene: TRBJ2-3; abundance: many; CDR3nt: TGTGCCAGCAGTTTACGGCAGGCCAGTTTCACAGATACGCAGTATTTT; CDR3aa: CASSLRQASFTDTQYF
d_gene: NA; v_gene: TRBV7-3; j_gene: TRBJ1-6; abundance: many; CDR3nt: TGTGCCAGCGCCGAGTCGGGTGCCGGTTCACCCCTCCACTTT; CDR3aa: CASAESGAGSPLHF
d_gene: TRBD2; v_gene: TRBV29-1; j_gene: TRBJ2-1; abundance: few; CDR3nt: TGCAGCGCTGACCCTAGCGGGAGGGCCTTGGAGCAGTTCTTC; CDR3aa: CSADPSGRALEQFF
d_gene: NA; v_gene: TRBV19; j_gene: TRBJ2-3; abundance: NA; CDR3nt: TGTGCCAGTAGTATTCCCCAGGCCATCGAGGCTACAACAGATACGCAGTATTTT; CDR3aa: CASSIPQAIEATTDTQYF